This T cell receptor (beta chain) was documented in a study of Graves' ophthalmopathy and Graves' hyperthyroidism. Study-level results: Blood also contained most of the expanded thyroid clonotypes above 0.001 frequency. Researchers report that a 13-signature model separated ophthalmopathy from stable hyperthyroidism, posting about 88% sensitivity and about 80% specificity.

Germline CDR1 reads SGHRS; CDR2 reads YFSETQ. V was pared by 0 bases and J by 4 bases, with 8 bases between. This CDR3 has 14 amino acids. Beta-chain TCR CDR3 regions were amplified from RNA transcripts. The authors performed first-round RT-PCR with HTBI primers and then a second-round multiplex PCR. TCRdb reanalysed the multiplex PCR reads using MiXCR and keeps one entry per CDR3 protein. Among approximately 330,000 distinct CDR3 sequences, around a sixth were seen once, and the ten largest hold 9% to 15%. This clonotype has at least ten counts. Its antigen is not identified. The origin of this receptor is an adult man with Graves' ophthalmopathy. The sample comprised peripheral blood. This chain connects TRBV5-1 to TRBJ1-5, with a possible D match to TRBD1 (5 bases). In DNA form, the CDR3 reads TGCGCCAGCAGCTTGGTGGCAGGGAATCAGCCCCAGCATTTT. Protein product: CASSLVAGNQPQHF.